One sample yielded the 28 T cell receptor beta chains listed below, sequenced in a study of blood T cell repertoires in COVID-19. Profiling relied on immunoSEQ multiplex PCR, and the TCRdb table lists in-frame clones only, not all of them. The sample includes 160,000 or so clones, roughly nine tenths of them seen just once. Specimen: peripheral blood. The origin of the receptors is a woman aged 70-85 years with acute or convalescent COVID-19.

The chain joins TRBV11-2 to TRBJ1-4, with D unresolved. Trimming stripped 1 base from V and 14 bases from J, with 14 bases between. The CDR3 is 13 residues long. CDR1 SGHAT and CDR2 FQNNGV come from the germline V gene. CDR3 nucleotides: TGTGCCAGCAGCTTAGCAATTGCGGGGTGGCTGTTTTTT. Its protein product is CASSLAIAGWLFF.

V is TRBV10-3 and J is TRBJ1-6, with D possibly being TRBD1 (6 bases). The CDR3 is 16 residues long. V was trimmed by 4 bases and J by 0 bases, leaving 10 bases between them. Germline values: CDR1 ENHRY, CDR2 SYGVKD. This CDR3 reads CAISGQASSYNSPLHF. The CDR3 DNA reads TGTGCCATCAGTGGACAGGCTAGCTCCTATAATTCACCCCTCCACTTT.

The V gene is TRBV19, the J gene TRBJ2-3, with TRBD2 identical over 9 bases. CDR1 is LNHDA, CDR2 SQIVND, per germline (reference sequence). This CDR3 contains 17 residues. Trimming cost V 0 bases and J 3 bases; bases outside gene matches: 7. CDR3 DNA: TGTGCCAGTAGTATAGAAAAACTAGCGGGTATAACAGATACGCAGTATTTT. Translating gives CASSIEKLAGITDTQYF.

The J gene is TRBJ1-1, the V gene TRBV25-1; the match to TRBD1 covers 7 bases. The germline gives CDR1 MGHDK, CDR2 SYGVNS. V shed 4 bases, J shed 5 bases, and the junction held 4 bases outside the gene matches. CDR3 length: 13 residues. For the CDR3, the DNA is TGTGCCAGCAGTGGACAGGGATTGACTGAAGCTTTCTTT. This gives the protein CASSGQGLTEAFF. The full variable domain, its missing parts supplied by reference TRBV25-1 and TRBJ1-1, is EADIYQTPRYLVIGTGKKITLECSQTMGHDKMYWYQQDPGMELHLIHYSYGVNSTEKGDLSSESTVSRIRTEHFPLTLESARPSHTSQYLCASSGQGLTEAFFGQGTRLTVV.

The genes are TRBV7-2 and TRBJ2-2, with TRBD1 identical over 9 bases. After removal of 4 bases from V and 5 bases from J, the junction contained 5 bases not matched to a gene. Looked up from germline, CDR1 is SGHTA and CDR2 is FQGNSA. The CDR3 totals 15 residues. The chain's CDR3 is CASSSGTGRTGELFF. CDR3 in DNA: TGTGCCAGCAGCTCCGGGACAGGGCGAACCGGGGAGCTGTTTTTT.

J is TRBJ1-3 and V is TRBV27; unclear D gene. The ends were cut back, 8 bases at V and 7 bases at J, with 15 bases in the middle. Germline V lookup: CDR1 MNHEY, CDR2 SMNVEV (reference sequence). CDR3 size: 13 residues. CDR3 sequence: CASGDFDLNTIYF. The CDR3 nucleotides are TGTGCCAGCGGTGACTTCGATCTCAACACCATATATTTT.

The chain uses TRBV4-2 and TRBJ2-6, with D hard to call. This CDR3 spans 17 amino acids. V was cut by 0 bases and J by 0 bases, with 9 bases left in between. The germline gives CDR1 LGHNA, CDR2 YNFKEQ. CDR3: CASSQDRTDSGANVLTF. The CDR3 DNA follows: TGTGCCAGCAGCCAAGATAGAACAGACTCTGGGGCCAACGTCCTGACTTTC.

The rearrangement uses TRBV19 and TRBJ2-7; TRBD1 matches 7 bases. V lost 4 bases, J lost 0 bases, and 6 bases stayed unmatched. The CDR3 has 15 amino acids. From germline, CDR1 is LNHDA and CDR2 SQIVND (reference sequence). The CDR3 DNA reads TGTGCCAGTAGTAGCCGAGGGACAGTCTCCTACGAGCAGTACTTC. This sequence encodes CASSSRGTVSYEQYF.

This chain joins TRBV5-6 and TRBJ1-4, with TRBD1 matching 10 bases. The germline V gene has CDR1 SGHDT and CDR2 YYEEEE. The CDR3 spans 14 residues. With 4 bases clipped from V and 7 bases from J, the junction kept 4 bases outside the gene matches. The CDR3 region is CASSPGTGVEKLFF. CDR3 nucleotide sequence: TGTGCCAGCAGCCCCGGGACAGGGGTTGAAAAACTGTTTTTT.

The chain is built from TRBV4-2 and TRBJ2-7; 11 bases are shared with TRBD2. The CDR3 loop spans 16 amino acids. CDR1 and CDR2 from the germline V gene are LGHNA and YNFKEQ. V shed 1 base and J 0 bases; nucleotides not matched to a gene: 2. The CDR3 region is CASSQVGTSGSYEQYF. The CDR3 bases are TGTGCCAGCAGCCAAGTCGGGACTAGCGGCTCCTACGAGCAGTACTTC.

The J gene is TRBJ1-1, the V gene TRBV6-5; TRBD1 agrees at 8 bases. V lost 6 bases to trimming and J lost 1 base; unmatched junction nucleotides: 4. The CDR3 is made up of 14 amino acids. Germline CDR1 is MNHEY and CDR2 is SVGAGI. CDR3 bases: TGTGCCAGCAGGTACACAGGGGGGAACACTGAAGCTTTCTTT. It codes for CASRYTGGNTEAFF.

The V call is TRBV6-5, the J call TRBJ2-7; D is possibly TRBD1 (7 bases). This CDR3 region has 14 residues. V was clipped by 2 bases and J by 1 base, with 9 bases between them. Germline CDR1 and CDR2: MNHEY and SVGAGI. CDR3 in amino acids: CASSYQGGSYEQYF. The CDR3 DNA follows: TGTGCCAGCAGTTACCAGGGGGGTTCCTACGAGCAGTACTTC.

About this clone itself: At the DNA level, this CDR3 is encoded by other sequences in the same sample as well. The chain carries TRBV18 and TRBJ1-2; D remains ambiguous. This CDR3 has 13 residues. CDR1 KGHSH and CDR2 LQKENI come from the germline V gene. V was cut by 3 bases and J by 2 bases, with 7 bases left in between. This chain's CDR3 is CASSPAENYGYTF. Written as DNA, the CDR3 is TGTGCCAGCTCACCGGCGGAGAACTATGGCTACACCTTC. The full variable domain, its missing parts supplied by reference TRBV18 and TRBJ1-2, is NAGVMQNPRHLVRRRGQEARLRCSPMKGHSHVYWYRQLPEEGLKFMVYLQKENIIDESGMPKERFSAEFPKEGPSILRIQQVVRGDSAAYFCASSPAENYGYTFGSGTRLTVV.

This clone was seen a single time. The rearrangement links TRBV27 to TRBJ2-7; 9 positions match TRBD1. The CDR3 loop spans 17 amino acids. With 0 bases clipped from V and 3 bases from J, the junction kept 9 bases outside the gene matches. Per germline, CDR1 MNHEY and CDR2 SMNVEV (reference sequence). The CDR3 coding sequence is TGTGCCAGCAGTTTATCTTCTTTAAGGGACAGGGTCTACGAGCAGTACTTC. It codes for CASSLSSLRDRVYEQYF.

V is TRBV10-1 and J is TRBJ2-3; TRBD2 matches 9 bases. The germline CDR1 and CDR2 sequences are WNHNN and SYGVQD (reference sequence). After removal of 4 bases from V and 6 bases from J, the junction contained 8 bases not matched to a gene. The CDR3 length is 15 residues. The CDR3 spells CASSGGSGGSDTQYF. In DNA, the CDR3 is TGCGCCAGCAGTGGGGGTAGCGGGGGATCCGATACGCAGTATTTT.

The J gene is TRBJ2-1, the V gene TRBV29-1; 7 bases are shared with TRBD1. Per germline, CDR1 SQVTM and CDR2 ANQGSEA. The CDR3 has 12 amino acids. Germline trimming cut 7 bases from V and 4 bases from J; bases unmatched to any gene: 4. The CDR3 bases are TGCAGCGCCCGGGACAGTTACAATGAGCAGTTCTTC. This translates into CSARDSYNEQFF.

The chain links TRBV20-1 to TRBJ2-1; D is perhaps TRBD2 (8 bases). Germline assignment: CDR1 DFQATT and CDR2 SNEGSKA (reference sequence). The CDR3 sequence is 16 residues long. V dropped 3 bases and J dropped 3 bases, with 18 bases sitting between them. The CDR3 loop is CSASWDSGRVYNEQFF. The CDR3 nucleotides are TGCAGTGCTAGTTGGGACAGCGGGAGAGTCTACAATGAGCAGTTCTTC.

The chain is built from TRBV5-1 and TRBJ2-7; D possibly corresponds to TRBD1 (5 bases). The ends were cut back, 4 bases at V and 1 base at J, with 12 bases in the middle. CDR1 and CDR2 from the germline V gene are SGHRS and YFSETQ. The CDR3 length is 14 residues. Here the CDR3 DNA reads TGCGCCAGCAGCCTAGAGTCAGGGTCCTACGAGCAGTACTTC. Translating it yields CASSLESGSYEQYF.

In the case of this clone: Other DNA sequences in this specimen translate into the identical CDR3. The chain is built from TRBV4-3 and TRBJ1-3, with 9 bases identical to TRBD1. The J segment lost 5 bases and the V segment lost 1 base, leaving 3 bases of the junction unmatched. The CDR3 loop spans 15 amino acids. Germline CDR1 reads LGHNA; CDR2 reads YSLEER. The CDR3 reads CASSQAGTGRNTIYF. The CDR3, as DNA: TGCGCCAGCAGCCAAGCCGGGACAGGGCGAAACACCATATATTTT.

CDR3 region: CASSVGIGETQYF. CDR3 bases: TGTGCCAGCAGTGTCGGGATCGGGGAGACCCAGTACTTC. The J gene is TRBJ2-5, the V gene TRBV6-4; D is perhaps TRBD2 (5 bases). Per the germline V gene, CDR1 is MRHNA and CDR2 is SNTAGT. The CDR3 covers 13 residues. Trimming took 4 bases from V and 5 from J, leaving 11 bases between them.

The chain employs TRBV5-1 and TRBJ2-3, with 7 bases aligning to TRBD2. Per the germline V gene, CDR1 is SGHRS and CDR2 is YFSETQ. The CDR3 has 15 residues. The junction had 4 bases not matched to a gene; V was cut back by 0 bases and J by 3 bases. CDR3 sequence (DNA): TGCGCCAGCAGCTTGGTGGCGGGAGTGACAGATACGCAGTATTTT. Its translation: CASSLVAGVTDTQYF.

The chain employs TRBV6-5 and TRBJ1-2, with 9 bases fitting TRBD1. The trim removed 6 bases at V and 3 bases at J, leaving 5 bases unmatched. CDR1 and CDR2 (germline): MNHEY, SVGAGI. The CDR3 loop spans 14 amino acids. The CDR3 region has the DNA TGTGCCAGCAGGGGGACAGGGCGGGACTATGGCTACACCTTC. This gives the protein CASRGTGRDYGYTF.

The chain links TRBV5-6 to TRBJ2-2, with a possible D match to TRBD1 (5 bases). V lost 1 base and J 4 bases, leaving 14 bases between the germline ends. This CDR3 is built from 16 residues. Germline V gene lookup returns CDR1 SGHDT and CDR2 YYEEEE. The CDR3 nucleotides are TGTGCCAGCAGCTTGTGGTCAGGGTCAGCCACCGGGGAGCTGTTTTTT. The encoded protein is CASSLWSGSATGELFF.

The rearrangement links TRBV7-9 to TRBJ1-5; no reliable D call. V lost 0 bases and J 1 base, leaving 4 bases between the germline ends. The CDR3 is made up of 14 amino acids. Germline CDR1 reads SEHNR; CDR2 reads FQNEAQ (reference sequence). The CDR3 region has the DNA TGTGCCAGCAGCTTAGCGGCCAGCAATCAGCCCCAGCATTTT. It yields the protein CASSLAASNQPQHF.

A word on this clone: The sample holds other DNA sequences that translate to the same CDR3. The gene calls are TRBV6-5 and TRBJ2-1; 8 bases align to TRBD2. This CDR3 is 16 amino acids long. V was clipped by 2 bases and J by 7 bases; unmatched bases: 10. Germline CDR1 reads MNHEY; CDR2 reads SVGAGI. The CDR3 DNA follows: TGTGCCAGCAGTTACCGCGGGACGGGGGGGCGTAATGAGCAGTTCTTC. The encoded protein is CASSYRGTGGRNEQFF.

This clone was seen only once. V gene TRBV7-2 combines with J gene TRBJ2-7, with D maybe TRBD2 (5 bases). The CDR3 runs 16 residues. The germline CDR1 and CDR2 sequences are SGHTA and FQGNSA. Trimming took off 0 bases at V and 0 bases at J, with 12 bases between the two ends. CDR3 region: CASSLARGFGSYEQYF. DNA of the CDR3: TGTGCCAGCAGCTTAGCTCGGGGATTCGGCTCCTACGAGCAGTACTTC.

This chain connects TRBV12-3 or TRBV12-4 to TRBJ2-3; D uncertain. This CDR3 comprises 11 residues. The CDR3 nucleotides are TGTGCGAGTGGAGTCGCAGATACGCAGTATTTT. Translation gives CASGVADTQYF.

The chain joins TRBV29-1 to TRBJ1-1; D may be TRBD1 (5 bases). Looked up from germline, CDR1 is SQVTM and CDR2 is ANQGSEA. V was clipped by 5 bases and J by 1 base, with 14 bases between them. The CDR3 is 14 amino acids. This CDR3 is CSVRQGLGNTEAFF. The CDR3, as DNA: TGCAGCGTTAGGCAGGGATTGGGGAACACTGAAGCTTTCTTT.